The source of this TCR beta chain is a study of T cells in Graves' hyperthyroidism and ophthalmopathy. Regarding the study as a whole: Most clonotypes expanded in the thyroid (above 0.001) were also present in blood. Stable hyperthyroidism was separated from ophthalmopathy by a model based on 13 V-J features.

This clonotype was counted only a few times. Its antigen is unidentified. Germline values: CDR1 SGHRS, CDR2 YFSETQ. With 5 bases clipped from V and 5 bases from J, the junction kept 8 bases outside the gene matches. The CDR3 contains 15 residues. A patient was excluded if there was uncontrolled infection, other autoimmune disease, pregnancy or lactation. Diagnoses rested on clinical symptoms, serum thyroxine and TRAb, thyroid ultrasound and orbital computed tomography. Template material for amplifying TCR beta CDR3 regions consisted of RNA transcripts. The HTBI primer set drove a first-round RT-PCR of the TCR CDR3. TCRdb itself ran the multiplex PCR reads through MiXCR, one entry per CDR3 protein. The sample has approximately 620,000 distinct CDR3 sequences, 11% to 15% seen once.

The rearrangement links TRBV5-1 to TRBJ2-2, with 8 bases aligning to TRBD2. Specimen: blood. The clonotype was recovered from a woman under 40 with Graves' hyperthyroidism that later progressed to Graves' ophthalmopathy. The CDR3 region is CASSVGLADTGELFF. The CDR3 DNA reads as TGCGCCAGCAGTGTCGGACTAGCAGATACCGGGGAGCTGTTTTTT. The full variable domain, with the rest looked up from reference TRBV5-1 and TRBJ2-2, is KAGVTQTPRYLIKTRGQQVTLSCSPISGHRSVSWYQQTPGQGLQFLFEYFSETQRNKGNFPGRFSGRQFSNSRSEMNVSTLELGDSALYLCASSVGLADTGELFFGEGSRLTVL.